This record covers a single T cell receptor (beta chain). The protocol was immunoSEQ multiplex PCR, while the TCRdb copy is restricted to in-frame clones and leaves out a portion. The sample shows 300,000 to 400,000 clones, approximately 93% of them seen only once. The germline V and J ends were trimmed by 5 bases and 0 bases, with 14 bases remaining between them. The CDR3 consists of 16 residues. CDR1 is SEHNR, CDR2 FQNEAQ, per germline (reference sequence). Time point: blood from clinic visit 5 months post-surgery; TSC patient then seizure free. The sequenced cases were selected for having the highest brain T cell transcript signatures. Patients received at least one anti-epileptic drug before surgery. The data belong to a study of brain T cells in children with intractable seizures.

The sequencing used peripheral blood, collected approximately 5 months after surgery. The chain carries TRBV7-9 and TRBJ1-3, with a tentative D call TRBD1 (6 bases). The receptor was derived from a boy younger than two with tuberous sclerosis and intractable seizures. The CDR3 bases are TGTGCCAGCAGCCCCAGGGGTCGGGACTCTGGAAACACCATATATTTT. Its translation is CASSPRGRDSGNTIYF.